These 21 T cell receptor beta chains were sequenced from one sample in a study of blood T cell repertoires in COVID-19. The protocol was immunoSEQ multiplex PCR, while the TCRdb copy is restricted to in-frame clones and leaves out a portion. The profile covers 140,000 or so clones, with about 85% appearing a single time and approximately 5.2% taken by the ten largest. The specimen was peripheral blood. The receptors were sampled from a woman in her seventies with COVID-19, enrolled during active disease.

V usage is TRBV6-5 and J usage is TRBJ2-7; perhaps TRBD1 as D (5 bases). Trimming shortened V by 8 bases and J by 1 base, and 12 bases separated the two germline ends. This CDR3 is 13 amino acids long. Germline V gene sequence: CDR1 MNHEY, CDR2 SVGAGI. This CDR3 reads CASGVRTSYEQYF. In nucleotides, the CDR3 is TGTGCCAGCGGCGTTCGGACATCCTACGAGCAGTACTTC.

The chain has TRBV28 and TRBJ1-4, with a weak D call TRBD1 (5 bases). Between the trimmed V and J ends, which lost 6 bases and 6 bases, there was a span of 11 bases. Germline values: CDR1 MDHEN, CDR2 SYDVKM. CDR3 length: 13 amino acids. CDR3: CASSVGGDEKLFF. CDR3 nucleotides: TGTGCCAGCAGCGTGGGGGGGGATGAAAAACTGTTTTTT.

The rearrangement joins TRBV15 to TRBJ2-7, with 7 bases lining up with TRBD1. The germline V gene encodes CDR1 LNHNV and CDR2 YYDKDF (reference sequence). The V segment lost 1 base and the J segment 6 bases; nucleotides outside the gene matches: 9. This CDR3 comprises 15 residues. The CDR3 spells CATSRVTGAPTEQYF. CDR3 sequence (DNA): TGTGCCACCAGCAGAGTAACAGGGGCCCCGACCGAGCAGTACTTC.

The rearrangement joins TRBV19 to TRBJ2-7; TRBD2 matches at 12 bases. This CDR3 comprises 18 residues. The V and J ends lost 5 bases and 3 bases, in that order; junction bases with no gene match: 14. CDR1 is LNHDA, CDR2 SQIVND, per germline (reference sequence). CDR3 in DNA: TGTGCCAGTAGTCCCCAACGACTAGCGGGGGCAACCAACTACGAGCAGTACTTC. Translation gives CASSPQRLAGATNYEQYF. Together with reference TRBV19 and TRBJ2-7, the CDR3 gives the full variable domain: DGGITQSPKYLFRKEGQNVTLSCEQNLNHDAMYWYRQDPGQGLRLIYYSQIVNDFQKGDIAEGYSVSREKKESFPLTVTSAQKNPTAFYLCASSPQRLAGATNYEQYFGPGTRLTVT.

The chain joins TRBV5-6 to TRBJ1-6; perhaps TRBD1 as D (5 bases). From germline, CDR1 is SGHDT and CDR2 YYEEEE. There are 17 residues in the CDR3. V was pared by 4 bases and J by 10 bases, with 24 bases between. CDR3 nucleotides: TGTGCCAGCAGCCCCAACCCCTGGGGTCAGGGAAGCTCACCCCTCCACTTT. This gives the protein CASSPNPWGQGSSPLHF.

The genes are TRBV11-2 and TRBJ2-7, with 7 bases that match TRBD1. J lost 2 bases, V lost 0 bases, and 4 bases had no gene match. The length of the CDR3 is 15 residues. Per the germline V gene, CDR1 is SGHAT and CDR2 is FQNNGV. CDR3 amino acids: CASSLDPGTAYEQYF. The DNA for the CDR3 is TGTGCCAGCAGCTTAGACCCCGGGACAGCCTACGAGCAGTACTTC.

The J gene is TRBJ1-3, the V gene TRBV11-2, with TRBD1 as a possible D gene (5 bases). Germline lookup yields CDR1 SGHAT and CDR2 FQNNGV. This CDR3 comprises 14 residues. The V and J ends lost 3 bases and 8 bases respectively, with 14 bases between them. The chain's CDR3 is CASSLTAGGDTIYF. CDR3 bases: TGTGCCAGCAGCTTGACAGCGGGGGGAGACACCATATATTTT.

The chain couples TRBV3-1 (or the pseudogene TRBV3-2) to TRBJ2-3; 8 bases map to TRBD1. Trimming took 0 bases from V and 14 from J; bases not matched to a gene: 7. This CDR3 has 13 residues. Germline assignment: CDR1 LGHDT and CDR2 YNNKEL (reference sequence). CDR3 residues: CASSQDGQGRRYF. The DNA for the CDR3 is TGTGCCAGCAGCCAAGACGGACAGGGCCGGCGGTATTTT.

This sequence joins TRBV19 and TRBJ2-7; 8 nucleotides line up with TRBD1. Germline V gene sequence: CDR1 LNHDA, CDR2 SQIVND (reference sequence). This CDR3 region has 14 residues. The V segment lost 5 bases and the J segment 1 base; nucleotides outside the gene matches: 4. The CDR3 sequence: CASSRTGNSYEQYF. The CDR3 nucleotides read TGTGCCAGTAGTCGGACAGGGAATTCCTACGAGCAGTACTTC.

The chain carries TRBV19 and TRBJ1-2; tentative D call: TRBD1 (6 bases). CDR1 is LNHDA and CDR2 is SQIVND in the germline V gene (reference sequence). CDR3 length: 14 residues. Trimming cost V 5 bases and J 4 bases, with 14 bases left between them. The CDR3 nucleotides read TGTGCCAGTAGTTTGACAGGCCCGACCTATGGCTACACCTTC. This codes for CASSLTGPTYGYTF.

V usage is TRBV2 and J usage is TRBJ1-1, with a weak D call TRBD1 (6 bases). The V gene's germline CDR1 is SNHLY and CDR2 FYNNEI. The CDR3 runs 14 residues. With 6 bases removed from V and 3 bases from J, the gap between germline ends came to 14 bases. The CDR3 reads CASRGPGQHTEAFF. The CDR3, as DNA: TGTGCCAGCAGGGGACCGGGACAACACACTGAAGCTTTCTTT.

The V call is TRBV6-1, the J call TRBJ2-1; D call uncertain. V lost 3 bases to trimming and J lost 0 bases, with 9 bases between them. Germline V gene sequence: CDR1 MNHNS, CDR2 SASEGT. The CDR3 is 15 amino acids. This CDR3 is CASSDELRSYNEQFF. CDR3 sequence (DNA): TGTGCCAGCAGTGACGAGCTACGCTCCTACAATGAGCAGTTCTTC.

The chain joins TRBV27 to TRBJ2-1, with 8 bases lining up with TRBD2. The length of the CDR3 is 15 residues. V trimming: 7 bases; J trimming: 4 bases; junction bases outside the gene matches: 9. Germline CDR1 reads MNHEY; CDR2 reads SMNVEV (reference sequence). Written as DNA, the CDR3 is TGTGCCAGCATGGGGCAGGGCGGGGGGTACAATGAGCAGTTCTTC. Protein product: CASMGQGGGYNEQFF.

The chain has TRBV12-3 or TRBV12-4 and TRBJ1-6, with D tentatively TRBD1 (6 bases). V lost 3 bases, J lost 9 bases, and 9 bases lay in between. The CDR3 is 13 amino acids. The CDR3 reads CASSLGAGSPLHF. Here the CDR3 DNA reads TGTGCCAGCAGTTTGGGGGCTGGTTCACCCCTCCACTTT.

The chain employs TRBV6-5 and TRBJ2-3; D might be TRBD2 (6 bases). The V end lost 5 bases, the J end lost 1 base, and 13 bases lay between the germline ends. CDR1 is MNHEY and CDR2 is SVGAGI in the germline V gene. This CDR3 comprises 15 residues. CDR3 DNA: TGTGCCAGCAGTCCCCGGGACTTGCGCACAGATACGCAGTATTTT. Its protein product is CASSPRDLRTDTQYF.

This clone came up once. V usage is TRBV6-5 and J usage is TRBJ2-7; D call uncertain. Germline CDR1 reads MNHEY; CDR2 reads SVGAGI. The CDR3 length is 14 residues. V shed 5 bases and J shed 0 bases, with 11 bases lying between them. CDR3 DNA sequence: TGTGCCAGCAGTACTCCCCTCGTCTCCTACGAGCAGTACTTC. It encodes CASSTPLVSYEQYF.

This sequence joins TRBV18 and TRBJ2-7; D possibly corresponds to TRBD1 (7 bases). With 0 bases removed from V and 11 bases from J, the gap between germline ends came to 14 bases. This CDR3 is built from 13 residues. CDR1 KGHSH and CDR2 LQKENI come from the germline V gene. The CDR3 sequence is CASSPPRQGGKYF. CDR3 in DNA: TGTGCCAGCTCACCACCCAGGCAGGGGGGAAAGTACTTC.

This clone was counted a single time. V and J are TRBV29-1 and TRBJ1-2; maybe TRBD1 (6 bases). The V end was cut by 6 bases, the J end by 4 bases, with 18 bases between. In germline, CDR1 is SQVTM, CDR2 ANQGSEA. CDR3 length: 14 amino acids. The CDR3, as DNA: TGCAGCGTGACAGGCCCCGACTTGGGCTATGGCTACACCTTC. This gives the protein CSVTGPDLGYGYTF.

This clone was counted a few times. The V gene is TRBV2, the J gene TRBJ1-1, with 9 bases identical to TRBD1. Germline values: CDR1 SNHLY, CDR2 FYNNEI. This CDR3 has 13 amino acids. V trimming: 7 bases; J trimming: 5 bases; junction bases outside the gene matches: 5. The DNA for the CDR3 is TGTGCCAGCATGGAGACAGGGGGGACTGAAGCTTTCTTT. This sequence encodes CASMETGGTEAFF.

The chain has TRBV11-2 and TRBJ1-2; TRBD1 aligns across 8 bases. The ends lost 4 bases at V and 1 base at J; junction bases unmatched: 14. Germline-derived CDR1 and CDR2 are SGHAT and FQNNGV. The CDR3 extends over 18 amino acids. The CDR3 protein is CASSSLRDRSLNNYGYTF. The CDR3 nucleotides are TGTGCCAGCAGCTCTCTCCGGGACAGGAGTTTAAATAACTATGGCTACACCTTC.

This clone appeared a few times. V and J are TRBV27 and TRBJ2-6; TRBD2 might be the D (6 bases). V was clipped by 1 base and J by 4 bases, with 20 bases between them. This CDR3 contains 19 residues. The V gene's germline CDR1 is MNHEY and CDR2 SMNVEV (reference sequence). CDR3: CASSLWAGTHLAGANVLTF. CDR3 coding DNA: TGTGCCAGCAGTTTATGGGCAGGGACTCACCTGGCGGGGGCCAACGTCCTGACTTTC. Variable domain in full (rest from reference TRBV27 and TRBJ2-6): EAQVTQNPRYLITVTGKKLTVTCSQNMNHEYMSWYRQDPGLGLRQIYYSMNVEVTDKGDVPEGYKVSRKEKRNFPLILESPSPNQTSLYFCASSLWAGTHLAGANVLTFGAGSRLTVL.